This is a list of T cell receptor beta chains from one sample in a study of cytomegalovirus exposure and HLA in healthy donors. Assay: immunoSEQ multiplex PCR; the TCRdb copy retains only in-frame clones and omits some. Of 120,000 to 150,000 clones listed, 65% to 85% were seen once; the top ten hold 6.5% to 8.5%. The sample taken for sequencing was PBMCs. The receptors stem from a woman in her 40s in good health and CMV-seropositive. Both conserved end residues are part of each CDR3. The order of the fields is clone size, D gene, V gene, J gene, CDR3 DNA, CDR3 protein. The D gene is left open where the match is weak. Clone size is not always given. Where it is, it says once, few, many or a class for expanded clones.

clone_size: -; d_call: TRBD2; v_call: TRBV5-4; j_call: TRBJ2-1; cdr3_nt: TGTGCCAGCAGCTTAGGAACTAGCGGTTCCCACAATGAGCAGTTCTTC; cdr3_aa: CASSLGTSGSHNEQFF
clone_size: -; d_call: TRBD1; v_call: TRBV2; j_call: TRBJ2-3; cdr3_nt: TGTGCCAGCAGCGCCGGGACAGTCACAGATACGCAGTATTTT; cdr3_aa: CASSAGTVTDTQYF
clone_size: few; d_call: TRBD1; v_call: TRBV15; j_call: TRBJ1-2; cdr3_nt: TGTGCCACCAGCACCCGGGACAGCGGCTACACCTTC; cdr3_aa: CATSTRDSGYTF
clone_size: -; d_call: TRBD1; v_call: TRBV5-1; j_call: TRBJ2-7; cdr3_nt: TGCGCCAGCAGCTTGGAACAGGGGATAGGCTACGAGCAGTACTTC; cdr3_aa: CASSLEQGIGYEQYF
clone_size: -; d_call: -; v_call: TRBV11-3; j_call: TRBJ2-2; cdr3_nt: TGTGCCAGCAGCTTTAGAACCGGGGAGCTGTTTTTT; cdr3_aa: CASSFRTGELFF
clone_size: -; d_call: TRBD2; v_call: TRBV7-3; j_call: TRBJ2-7; cdr3_nt: TGTGCCAGCAGCCCCGAGCGGGGGGGTTACCACGAGCAGTACTTC; cdr3_aa: CASSPERGGYHEQYF
clone_size: once; d_call: -; v_call: TRBV5-6; j_call: TRBJ2-7; cdr3_nt: TGTGCCAGCAGCGGTGGCACAGCACTCTCCTACGAGCAGTACTTC; cdr3_aa: CASSGGTALSYEQYF
clone_size: -; d_call: TRBD1; v_call: TRBV5-1; j_call: TRBJ2-3; cdr3_nt: TGCGCCAGCAGCTTGGGACAGGGTGGTGGAGATACGCAGTATTTT; cdr3_aa: CASSLGQGGGDTQYF
clone_size: -; d_call: -; v_call: TRBV11-2; j_call: TRBJ1-2; cdr3_nt: TGTGCCAGCAGCTTCGCTGGGGCTGGCTACACCTTC; cdr3_aa: CASSFAGAGYTF
clone_size: -; d_call: TRBD1; v_call: TRBV23-1; j_call: TRBJ1-2; cdr3_nt: TGCGCCAGCATCAGCCCCCGACAGGGAACTAACTATGGCTACACCTTC; cdr3_aa: CASISPRQGTNYGYTF
clone_size: -; d_call: TRBD1; v_call: TRBV6-1; j_call: TRBJ1-6; cdr3_nt: TGTGCCAGCACCGAAGGACAGGGTTCGGCTTCACCCCTCCACTTT; cdr3_aa: CASTEGQGSASPLHF
clone_size: -; d_call: TRBD1; v_call: TRBV5-1; j_call: TRBJ2-7; cdr3_nt: TGCGCCAGCAGCTCCGGGACAGGGGCCTACGAGCAGTACTTC; cdr3_aa: CASSSGTGAYEQYF
clone_size: -; d_call: -; v_call: TRBV7-9; j_call: TRBJ1-2; cdr3_nt: TGTGCCAGCAGCTTACGGCCCAGGGGTAGCTATGGCTACACCTTC; cdr3_aa: CASSLRPRGSYGYTF
clone_size: -; d_call: TRBD1; v_call: TRBV6-6; j_call: TRBJ2-7; cdr3_nt: TGTGCCGTACGAGGGGGGACAGGTACCTACGAGCAGTACTTC; cdr3_aa: CAVRGGTGTYEQYF
clone_size: -; d_call: TRBD1; v_call: TRBV19; j_call: TRBJ1-5; cdr3_nt: TGTGCCAGTAGTACGGACAGGGGAGGCAATCAGCCCCAGCATTTT; cdr3_aa: CASSTDRGGNQPQHF
clone_size: -; d_call: TRBD2; v_call: TRBV4-2; j_call: TRBJ2-5; cdr3_nt: TGTGCCAGCAGCCAAGGGACTAGCGGACAAGAGACCCAGTACTTC; cdr3_aa: CASSQGTSGQETQYF
clone_size: -; d_call: -; v_call: TRBV11-2; j_call: TRBJ2-7; cdr3_nt: TGTGCCAGCAGCTCTCCGGGACTGGCCTACGAGCAGTACTTC; cdr3_aa: CASSSPGLAYEQYF
clone_size: -; d_call: TRBD2; v_call: TRBV7-9; j_call: TRBJ2-3; cdr3_nt: TGTGCCAGCAGCTTTATTACTAGCGATGATACGCAGTATTTT; cdr3_aa: CASSFITSDDTQYF
clone_size: -; d_call: TRBD1; v_call: TRBV4-1; j_call: TRBJ1-6; cdr3_nt: TGCGCCAGCAGCCATCCCGACAGGGAAGGTTCACCCCTCCACTTT; cdr3_aa: CASSHPDREGSPLHF
clone_size: -; d_call: -; v_call: TRBV7-2; j_call: TRBJ1-6; cdr3_nt: TGTGCCAGCAGCTTAGTAGGGAGCTCCTATAATTCACCCCTCCACTTT; cdr3_aa: CASSLVGSSYNSPLHF
clone_size: -; d_call: TRBD1; v_call: TRBV18; j_call: TRBJ1-6; cdr3_nt: TGTGCCAGCTCAACGCGGGACAGCCTTTCACCCCTCCACTTT; cdr3_aa: CASSTRDSLSPLHF
clone_size: -; d_call: -; v_call: TRBV2; j_call: TRBJ1-6; cdr3_nt: TGTGCCAGCAACACATTCGGAGGACTTCCTAATTCACCCCTCCACTTT; cdr3_aa: CASNTFGGLPNSPLHF
clone_size: -; d_call: -; v_call: TRBV11-3; j_call: TRBJ2-1; cdr3_nt: TGTGCCAGCAGCTTAATGACTACGGGGGGCAGTGAGCAGTTCTTC; cdr3_aa: CASSLMTTGGSEQFF
clone_size: once; d_call: TRBD1; v_call: TRBV28; j_call: TRBJ1-5; cdr3_nt: TGTGCCAGCAGCACAGGACAGGGGGGTCAGCCCCAGCATTTT; cdr3_aa: CASSTGQGGQPQHF
clone_size: -; d_call: -; v_call: TRBV6-6; j_call: TRBJ2-7; cdr3_nt: TGTGCCAGCAGTTACGACCCGACAGACTCCTACGAGCAGTACTTC; cdr3_aa: CASSYDPTDSYEQYF
clone_size: -; d_call: -; v_call: TRBV28; j_call: TRBJ2-3; cdr3_nt: TGTGCCAGCACACGGTACAGTAGCACAGATACGCAGTATTTT; cdr3_aa: CASTRYSSTDTQYF
clone_size: once; d_call: -; v_call: TRBV6-6; j_call: TRBJ1-2; cdr3_nt: TGTGCCAGCAGTTACCAACTCGGGGCGGGGGCCGATGGCTACACCTTC; cdr3_aa: CASSYQLGAGADGYTF
clone_size: -; d_call: TRBD1; v_call: TRBV7-9; j_call: TRBJ1-1; cdr3_nt: TGTGCCAGCAGCTCGTCAGGGGGCGAAGCTTTCTTT; cdr3_aa: CASSSSGGEAFF
clone_size: -; d_call: TRBD1; v_call: TRBV19; j_call: TRBJ1-5; cdr3_nt: TGTGCCAGTAGTAGAAGGACAGGGGGTCCCCTGGGCAATCAGCCCCAGCATTTT; cdr3_aa: CASSRRTGGPLGNQPQHF
clone_size: -; d_call: TRBD1; v_call: TRBV7-2; j_call: TRBJ2-7; cdr3_nt: TGTGCCAGCAGCTTAGCGGGGACAGGGGGCTCTTACGAGCAGTACTTC; cdr3_aa: CASSLAGTGGSYEQYF
clone_size: -; d_call: -; v_call: TRBV2; j_call: TRBJ1-1; cdr3_nt: TGTGCCAGCAGTGTCTCAGGCAACACTGAAGCTTTCTTT; cdr3_aa: CASSVSGNTEAFF
clone_size: few; d_call: -; v_call: TRBV7-2; j_call: TRBJ2-7; cdr3_nt: TGTGCCAGCAGCTTAGCTTCAGTTACCGAGCAGTACTTC; cdr3_aa: CASSLASVTEQYF
clone_size: -; d_call: -; v_call: TRBV21-1; j_call: TRBJ2-5; cdr3_nt: TGTGCCAGCAGCAAAAGGGCGAGGACTGCACTTTCTTTTTTAAAGACCCAGTACTTC; cdr3_aa: CASSKRARTALSFLKTQYF
clone_size: -; d_call: -; v_call: TRBV2; j_call: TRBJ1-2; cdr3_nt: TGTGCCAGCAGTGAAGGGGCAGCCTGGGGCTACACCTTC; cdr3_aa: CASSEGAAWGYTF
clone_size: -; d_call: -; v_call: TRBV18; j_call: TRBJ1-1; cdr3_nt: TGTGCCAGCTCACCGCGATTCCCGGGGACTGAAGCTTTCTTT; cdr3_aa: CASSPRFPGTEAFF
clone_size: -; d_call: -; v_call: TRBV4-1; j_call: TRBJ1-4; cdr3_nt: TGCGCCAGCAGCCCCGACAGGAATCCAACTAATGAAAAACTGTTTTTT; cdr3_aa: CASSPDRNPTNEKLFF
clone_size: -; d_call: TRBD1; v_call: TRBV18; j_call: TRBJ2-7; cdr3_nt: TGTGCCAGCTCGACGTATCGAGGGACAGGGGAGGGGGAGCAGTACTTC; cdr3_aa: CASSTYRGTGEGEQYF
clone_size: -; d_call: -; v_call: TRBV2; j_call: TRBJ1-5; cdr3_nt: TGTGCCAGCAGTGAAGCGATGGCAGGGCTCCAGCCCCAGCATTTT; cdr3_aa: CASSEAMAGLQPQHF
clone_size: -; d_call: -; v_call: TRBV7-3; j_call: TRBJ2-3; cdr3_nt: TGTGCCAGCAGCGACACGGGCACAGATACGCAGTATTTT; cdr3_aa: CASSDTGTDTQYF
clone_size: -; d_call: -; v_call: TRBV2; j_call: TRBJ2-5; cdr3_nt: TGTGCCAGCAGTGAGTCAGTTCCTCAAGAGACCCAGTACTTC; cdr3_aa: CASSESVPQETQYF
clone_size: -; d_call: -; v_call: TRBV2; j_call: TRBJ2-5; cdr3_nt: TGTGCCAGCAATTTGGCATTCGGGGAGACCCAGTACTTC; cdr3_aa: CASNLAFGETQYF
clone_size: -; d_call: -; v_call: TRBV10-2; j_call: TRBJ2-3; cdr3_nt: TGCGCCAGCAGTGAGCAGGGGAGCACAGATACGCAGTATTTT; cdr3_aa: CASSEQGSTDTQYF
clone_size: -; d_call: TRBD1; v_call: TRBV2; j_call: TRBJ1-4; cdr3_nt: TGTGCCAGCAGCGGACAGGCGAGTAATGAAAAACTGTTTTTT; cdr3_aa: CASSGQASNEKLFF
clone_size: -; d_call: -; v_call: TRBV28; j_call: TRBJ1-6; cdr3_nt: TGTGCCAGCAGTTCCTTCGATCAGGGTAGAAATTCACCCCTCCACTTT; cdr3_aa: CASSSFDQGRNSPLHF
clone_size: -; d_call: -; v_call: TRBV7-2; j_call: TRBJ2-7; cdr3_nt: TGTGCCAGCAGCTTAGATTCTAGTTCCTACGAGCAGTACTTC; cdr3_aa: CASSLDSSSYEQYF
clone_size: -; d_call: -; v_call: TRBV19; j_call: TRBJ1-1; cdr3_nt: TGTGCCAGTAGTACATCTACAGGGAGGGTCACTGAAGCTTTCTTT; cdr3_aa: CASSTSTGRVTEAFF
clone_size: -; d_call: TRBD2; v_call: TRBV5-4; j_call: TRBJ2-2; cdr3_nt: TGTGCCAGCAGCTTGGGACTAGCGGGGACCGGGGAGCTGTTTTTT; cdr3_aa: CASSLGLAGTGELFF
clone_size: -; d_call: TRBD2; v_call: TRBV7-2; j_call: TRBJ2-7; cdr3_nt: TGTGCCAGCAGCTTAGACCCGGGGGGGCCTAGCGAGCAGTACTTC; cdr3_aa: CASSLDPGGPSEQYF
clone_size: -; d_call: -; v_call: TRBV5-1; j_call: TRBJ2-2; cdr3_nt: TGCGCCAGCAGCTTGGGAGATTTCGGGAACACCGGGGAGCTGTTTTTT; cdr3_aa: CASSLGDFGNTGELFF
clone_size: -; d_call: -; v_call: TRBV9; j_call: TRBJ2-5; cdr3_nt: TGTGCCAGCAGCGTAGGTATCCTCGGAGGGGAGACCCAGTACTTC; cdr3_aa: CASSVGILGGETQYF
clone_size: few; d_call: TRBD2; v_call: TRBV28; j_call: TRBJ2-3; cdr3_nt: TGTGCCAGCAGCCCGACTAGCGGGGGCACCACAGATACGCAGTATTTT; cdr3_aa: CASSPTSGGTTDTQYF
clone_size: -; d_call: -; v_call: TRBV2; j_call: TRBJ1-1; cdr3_nt: TGTGCCACCACTAGAGAGCAAGGTAGCACTGAAGCTTTCTTT; cdr3_aa: CATTREQGSTEAFF
clone_size: -; d_call: -; v_call: TRBV2; j_call: TRBJ1-5; cdr3_nt: TGTGCCAGCAGTCCCATGGGGGGGGAGAAGCAGCCCCAGCATTTT; cdr3_aa: CASSPMGGEKQPQHF
clone_size: once; d_call: -; v_call: TRBV28; j_call: TRBJ1-4; cdr3_nt: TGTGCCAGCAGCGGTCCGGTGGGCGAAAAACTGTTTTTT; cdr3_aa: CASSGPVGEKLFF
clone_size: -; d_call: -; v_call: TRBV5-1; j_call: TRBJ1-2; cdr3_nt: TGCGCCAGCAGCCTACAGGGTGAAGGCTATGGCTACACCTTC; cdr3_aa: CASSLQGEGYGYTF
clone_size: few; d_call: -; v_call: TRBV2; j_call: TRBJ2-3; cdr3_nt: TGTGCCAGCAGTGGCGATAGCACAGATACGCAGTATTTT; cdr3_aa: CASSGDSTDTQYF
clone_size: once; d_call: TRBD1; v_call: TRBV9; j_call: TRBJ1-1; cdr3_nt: TGTGCCAGCAGCCCGAGGACAGGGGGCGCGGAGAACACTGAAGCTTTCTTT; cdr3_aa: CASSPRTGGAENTEAFF
clone_size: -; d_call: TRBD1; v_call: TRBV11-2; j_call: TRBJ1-3; cdr3_nt: TGTGCCAGCAGCTTAGTCGACAGGGGGCTTTCTGCCATATATTTT; cdr3_aa: CASSLVDRGLSAIYF